The clone carrying this T cell receptor beta chain has just one count. Its specificity is unknown. Germline V gene sequence: CDR1 SGDLS, CDR2 YYNGEE. V gave up 3 bases and J gave up 5 bases, with 14 bases separating them. This CDR3 has 15 residues. The study ran its PCR with 60 Vbeta and 13 Jbeta primers. This table comes from immunoSEQ multiplex PCR, and its TCRdb copy is limited to in-frame clones, with some not included. The sample contains 180,000 or so clones, approximately 73% of which appear only once. This entry belongs to a study of cytomegalovirus exposure and HLA in healthy donors. Study-wide background: An earlier analysis identified 117 million unique TCR beta sequences in 150 million to 200 million T cells.

Study findings and constraints: In a later analysis, HLA-associated beta chains showed higher expansion and lower generation probabilities than comparable chains. Later on, a genetic analysis was performed. It linked a missense variant in DCLRE1C with V- and J-gene trimming of TCR beta.

Sequencing was carried out using PBMCs. The receptor was derived from a woman in her 30s in good health and CMV-seropositive. The chain recombines TRBV9 with TRBJ1-4; D may be TRBD1 (6 bases). The CDR3 sequence is CASSASGTQNEKLFF. For the CDR3, the DNA is TGTGCCAGCAGCGCCTCCGGGACACAGAATGAAAAACTGTTTTTT.